This TCR beta chain is from a study of immune evolution from preneoplasia to lung adenocarcinoma. H&E slides confirmed each diagnosis, reviewed by two pathologists independently. With regard to this clone: Antigen unknown.

Whole-study findings and limits: Later-stage lesions appeared to have more T cells, more diversity, less clonality. Compared with EGFR-mutant or double wild-type lesions, KRAS-mutant nodules were more clonal. Top clone share appeared to fall from AAH through AIS, MIA, adenocarcinoma.

CDR3 size: 18 residues. J lost 7 bases, V lost 1 base, and 17 bases had no gene match. Germline V gene lookup returns CDR1 SGHTS and CDR2 YDEGEE. Clones were read by immunoSEQ multiplex PCR, and TCRdb kept only the in-frame ones, dropping some. The repertoire includes over 4,000 clones, roughly 79% of them detected once, and roughly 8.2% sits in the top ten. J is TRBJ2-1 and V is TRBV5-8; TRBD2 matches at 7 bases. This receptor was obtained from a person aged 70 to 85 with lung adenocarcinoma. Sequencing input: FFPE minimally invasive lung adenocarcinoma tissue. CDR3 DNA sequence: TGTGCCAGCAGCTTGTCGCTGCCGTGGCTGGCGGGAGTTAATGAGCAGTTCTTC. It translates to CASSLSLPWLAGVNEQFF.